The sequence of this TCR beta chain was determined in a study of CD8+ T cells in alopecia areata. Findings of the study overall: The study found that many expanded lesional clones persisted in scalp and blood during tofacitinib.

Trimming cost V 5 bases and J 4 bases, with 11 bases left between them. Germline V gene lookup returns CDR1 SGHAT and CDR2 FQNNGV. The CDR3 loop spans 13 amino acids. Specified treatment: oral pan-JAK inhibitor, 5-10 mg twice daily. It was from alopecia areata patients that lesional scalp punch biopsies and peripheral blood were collected. This clone turned up a few times. Its antigen is unknown. cDNA serving as the sequencing template came from extracted, reverse transcribed RNA. Clones were sequenced by immunoSEQ multiplex PCR, and TCRdb holds only the in-frame ones, with some missing. Counted here are about 220,000 clones, under 75% occurring once; the ten biggest clones make up more than 1.5%.

The specimen was CD4+ T cells sorted from blood, collected at week 4, from a patient treated with tofacitinib. This chain connects TRBV11-2 to TRBJ2-5; possibly TRBD2 for D (5 bases). The TCR comes from a human donor with alopecia areata. The CDR3 here is CASSVAFVETQYF. CDR3 nucleotide sequence: TGTGCCAGCAGCGTAGCGTTTGTAGAGACCCAGTACTTC. Supplemented by reference TRBV11-2 and TRBJ2-5, the full variable domain reads EAGVAQSPRYKIIEKRQSVAFWCNPISGHATLYWYQQILGQGPKLLIQFQNNGVVDDSQLPKDRFSAERLKGVDSTLKIQPAKLEDSAVYLCASSVAFVETQYFGPGTRLLVL.